This T cell receptor (beta chain) was retrieved from a study of blood T cell repertoires in COVID-19. Study overall: Acute and convalescent COVID-19 samples came from the United States, Italy and Spain. In each case, the material was cDNA or gDNA derived from T cells, B-cell-depleted T cells, or PBMCs.

Germline lookup yields CDR1 SGHRS and CDR2 YFSETQ. CDR3 length equals 15 residues. The V end lost 4 bases, the J end lost 3 bases, and 13 bases lay between the germline ends. As originally analysed: Amplifying reference gene primers gave estimates of nucleated cell counts. Measured with immunoSEQ multiplex PCR; TCRdb has only the in-frame clones, and not every one. V, J and clone size were drawn from that table, and D and trimming were deduced from the DNA. Here the sample spans 30,000 to 35,000 clones, about four fifths being singletons. This rearrangement joins TRBV5-1 to TRBJ1-4, with D perhaps matching TRBD1 (6 bases). The clonotype comes from a man older than 75 with active or convalescent COVID-19. Sequencing was done on a sample of peripheral blood. CDR3 protein: CASSVTGISNEKLFF. The CDR3 DNA sequence: TGCGCCAGCAGCGTAACAGGGATTTCTAATGAAAAACTGTTTTTT.